These 20 T cell receptor beta chains share one sample of origin, sequenced in a study of Ad26.COV2.S vaccination and SARS-CoV-2 variants. Treatment reported: some 20 received Ad26.COV2.S at low or high dose, single or two shots; five or six received placebo; per-sample allocation not given. Samples were taken on day 63 after the first vaccine or placebo injection. Profiled with immunoSEQ multiplex PCR; TCRdb holds only in-frame clones, not every one. The sample includes roughly 380,000 clones, 88% of them seen just once. Sequencing was performed on peripheral blood, taken in a trial of Ad26.COV2.S vaccine versus placebo. These receptors all stem from a person aged 18-65 years who received the Ad26.COV2.S COVID-19 vaccine or a placebo.

This clone was seen a single time. V gene TRBV18 combines with J gene TRBJ1-1; D possibly corresponds to TRBD1 (6 bases). With 2 bases removed from V and 6 bases from J, the gap between germline ends came to 13 bases. The CDR3 covers 14 residues. CDR1 and CDR2 (germline): KGHSH, LQKENI. The CDR3 sequence is CASSPGTLAPEAFF. The DNA of the CDR3 is TGTGCCAGCTCACCAGGGACATTAGCACCTGAAGCTTTCTTT.

As regards this clone: One junction end does not reproduce the germline sequence, and a read error may be involved. The chain combines TRBV28 with TRBJ1-6; no clear D gene. Germline values: CDR1 MDHEN, CDR2 SYDVKM. There are 11 residues in the CDR3. The CDR3 here is CASKREFPLHF. CDR3 nucleotides: TGTGCTAGCAAAAGGGAATTTCCCCTCCACTTT.

This clone was picked up a small number of times. V is TRBV7-9 and J is TRBJ2-7; either TRBD1 or TRBD2 may supply D (6 bases each). This CDR3 comprises 16 residues. Germline V gives CDR1 SEHNR, CDR2 FQNEAQ (reference sequence). Trimming removed 1 base from V and 0 bases from J, with 13 bases in between. The CDR3 DNA sequence: TGTGCCAGCAGCTTAGATTGGGGGGCAAACTCCTACGAGCAGTACTTC. Its protein is CASSLDWGANSYEQYF.

The chain links TRBV5-1 to TRBJ1-5, with D hard to call. The V end lost 3 bases, the J end lost 3 bases, and 10 bases lay between the germline ends. Per the germline V gene, CDR1 is SGHRS and CDR2 is YFSETQ. The CDR3 length is 14 residues. CDR3 DNA: TGCGCCAGCAGCTGGTTGTTCCCCAATCAGCCCCAGCATTTT. Translation gives CASSWLFPNQPQHF.

The chain combines TRBV10-2 with TRBJ1-5; D unclear. Germline values: CDR1 WSHSY, CDR2 SAAADI. CDR3 length: 13 amino acids. V gave up 8 bases and J gave up 0 bases, with 8 bases separating them. CDR3 nucleotides: TGCGCCAGCTCTATAAATAGCAATCAGCCCCAGCATTTT. Its protein is CASSINSNQPQHF.

The chain recombines TRBV12-5 with TRBJ1-6; D is unresolved. The CDR3 runs 15 residues. Germline V lookup: CDR1 LGHNT, CDR2 FRNRAP. The V end lost 9 bases, the J end lost 2 bases, and 14 bases lay between the germline ends. CDR3 sequence: CARRSSGPYNSPLHF. The CDR3, as DNA: TGTGCTAGAAGGTCCTCTGGGCCCTATAATTCACCCCTCCACTTT.

This clone was counted once. The chain links TRBV5-4 to TRBJ2-3; 12 positions agree with TRBD2. This CDR3 contains 16 residues. The germline V gene has CDR1 SGHNT and CDR2 YYREEE (reference sequence). Trimming at V came to 4 bases and at J to 2 bases, leaving 5 bases not matched to a gene. CDR3 sequence (DNA): TGTGCCAGCAGCGGCTGGACTAGCGGGATCACAGATACGCAGTATTTT. This sequence encodes CASSGWTSGITDTQYF.

The chain couples TRBV7-3 to TRBJ2-3, with D unclear. This CDR3 region has 15 residues. Germline-derived CDR1 and CDR2 are SGHTA and FQGTGA. The V gene lost 5 bases and the J gene lost 0 bases, with 12 bases spanning the gap. The CDR3 coding sequence is TGTGCCAGCAGCAAGACTGGTATTAGCACAGATACGCAGTATTTT. Amino acids: CASSKTGISTDTQYF.

J is TRBJ2-7 and V is TRBV3-1 (or the pseudogene TRBV3-2); D perhaps matches TRBD2 (6 bases). Trimming cost V 4 bases and J 3 bases, with 10 bases left between them. This CDR3 has 13 amino acids. Germline CDR1 and CDR2: LGHDT and YNNKEL (reference sequence). The CDR3, as DNA: TGTGCCAGCAGCCGGGACTCCCACTACGAGCAGTACTTC. It encodes CASSRDSHYEQYF.

The chain links TRBV2 to TRBJ2-7; 10 bases are a match to TRBD1. Germline trimming cut 7 bases from V and 7 bases from J; bases unmatched to any gene: 10. From germline, CDR1 is SNHLY and CDR2 FYNNEI. This CDR3 is 14 amino acids long. CDR3 loop: CASIGRDRGWEQYF. The CDR3 DNA is TGTGCCAGCATTGGCCGGGACAGGGGATGGGAGCAGTACTTC.

This clone is a singleton in its sample. The chain carries TRBV6-5 and TRBJ2-7, with D possibly being TRBD2 (5 bases). Germline CDR1 and CDR2: MNHEY and SVGAGI. The CDR3 consists of 13 residues. V was pared by 2 bases and J by 4 bases, with 9 bases between. CDR3 DNA sequence: TGTGCCAGCAGTTACCGGGCGGGTTACGAGCAGTACTTC. It yields the protein CASSYRAGYEQYF.

This chain connects TRBV6-2 or TRBV6-3 to TRBJ1-2; maybe TRBD1 (5 bases). Germline V gene sequence: CDR1 MNHEY, CDR2 SVGEGT. There are 15 residues in the CDR3. V lost 2 bases and J lost 2, with 12 bases in between. As DNA, the CDR3 is TGTGCCAGCAGTTACGGCGGGGGGAAGAACTATGGCTACACCTTC. Amino acids: CASSYGGGKNYGYTF.

Points on this clone: This CDR3 is also generated by other DNA sequences in the sample. V gene TRBV4-1 combines with J gene TRBJ2-1; D is unresolved. Looked up from germline, CDR1 is MGHRA and CDR2 is YSYEKL. The CDR3 covers 11 residues. The ends were cut back, 2 bases at V and 4 bases at J, with 0 bases in the middle. The CDR3 coding sequence is TGCGCCAGCAGCCAATACAATGAGCAGTTCTTC. It is translated as CASSQYNEQFF.

The chain has TRBV11-1 and TRBJ1-1; D is perhaps TRBD1 (6 bases). Germline loops: CDR1 SGHAT, CDR2 FQDESV (reference sequence). V shed 3 bases and J shed 2 bases, with 16 bases lying between them. The CDR3 runs 16 residues. CDR3 DNA sequence: TGTGCCAGCAGCTTGGTGGGGACAAGGGTAAACACTGAAGCTTTCTTT. The encoded protein is CASSLVGTRVNTEAFF.

The gene calls are TRBV10-2 and TRBJ2-5; a possible D gene is TRBD2 (6 bases). The CDR3 sequence is 14 residues long. Deletions cut 2 bases from V and 5 bases from J, with 12 bases between. From germline, CDR1 is WSHSY and CDR2 SAAADI. In nucleotides, the CDR3 is TGCGCCAGCAGTGAGCAGGCAGGGAGGGAGACCCAGTACTTC. It translates to CASSEQAGRETQYF.

This chain joins TRBV6-6 and TRBJ2-5; maybe TRBD1 (6 bases). V was shortened by 2 bases and J by 5 bases, with 18 bases between the two germline ends. This CDR3 spans 16 amino acids. Germline loops: CDR1 MNHNY, CDR2 SVGAGI (reference sequence). CDR3 DNA: TGTGCCAGCAGTTACATCCCGACAGGAACCGGGGAGACCCAGTACTTC. It codes for CASSYIPTGTGETQYF.

The rearrangement uses TRBV30 and TRBJ2-2; TRBD1 is a possible D gene (6 bases). Germline V gene sequence: CDR1 GTSNPN, CDR2 SVGIG (reference sequence). The CDR3 runs to 15 residues. The germline V and J ends were trimmed by 4 bases and 4 bases, with 16 bases remaining between them. This chain's CDR3 is CAWMARLRGTGELFF. DNA for the CDR3: TGTGCCTGGATGGCCCGACTCAGGGGCACCGGGGAGCTGTTTTTT.

The V and J genes are TRBV4-3 and TRBJ1-3, with unresolved D. The CDR3 extends over 14 amino acids. Germline V gene data show CDR1 as LGHNA and CDR2 as YSLEER. Trimming left V 1 base short and J 0 bases short, with 4 bases between. CDR3 bases: TGCGCCAGCAGCCAAGGGGTCTCTGGAAACACCATATATTTT. Residues: CASSQGVSGNTIYF.

The chain recombines TRBV28 with TRBJ2-3; D might be TRBD2 (7 bases). The CDR3 length is 17 residues. Germline lookup yields CDR1 MDHEN and CDR2 SYDVKM. V lost 5 bases and J 0 bases, leaving 18 bases between the germline ends. The CDR3 DNA follows: TGTGCCAGCAGTCCCGCTGGGCGGGGGCCTAGCACAGATACGCAGTATTTT. It is translated as CASSPAGRGPSTDTQYF.

A few counts support this clone. The rearrangement joins TRBV6-5 to TRBJ1-4; the D is unclear. Trimming left V 5 bases short and J 3 bases short, with 13 bases between. Germline loops: CDR1 MNHEY, CDR2 SVGAGI. This CDR3 is 15 amino acids long. CDR3 sequence: CASSKKGVPNEKLFF. DNA for the CDR3: TGTGCCAGCAGTAAAAAGGGAGTACCTAATGAAAAACTGTTTTTT.